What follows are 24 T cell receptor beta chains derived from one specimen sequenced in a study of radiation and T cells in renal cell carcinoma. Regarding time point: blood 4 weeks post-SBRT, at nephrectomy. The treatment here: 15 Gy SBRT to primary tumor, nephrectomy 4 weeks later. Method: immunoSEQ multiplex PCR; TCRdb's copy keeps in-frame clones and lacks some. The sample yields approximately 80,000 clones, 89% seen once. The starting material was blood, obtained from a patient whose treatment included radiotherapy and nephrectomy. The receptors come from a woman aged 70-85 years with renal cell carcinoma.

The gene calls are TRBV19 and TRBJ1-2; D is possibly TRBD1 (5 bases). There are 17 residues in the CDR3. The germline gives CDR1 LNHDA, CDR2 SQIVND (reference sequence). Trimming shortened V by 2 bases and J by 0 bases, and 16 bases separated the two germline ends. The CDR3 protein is CASSITAGSISNYGYTF. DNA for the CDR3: TGTGCCAGTAGTATAACGGCAGGGTCCATCTCTAACTATGGCTACACCTTC. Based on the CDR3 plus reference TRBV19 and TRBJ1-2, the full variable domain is DGGITQSPKYLFRKEGQNVTLSCEQNLNHDAMYWYRQDPGQGLRLIYYSQIVNDFQKGDIAEGYSVSREKKESFPLTVTSAQKNPTAFYLCASSITAGSISNYGYTFGSGTRLTVV.

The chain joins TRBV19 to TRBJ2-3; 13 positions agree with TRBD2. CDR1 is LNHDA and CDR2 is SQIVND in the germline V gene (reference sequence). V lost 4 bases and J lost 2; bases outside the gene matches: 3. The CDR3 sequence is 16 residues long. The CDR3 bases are TGTGCCAGTAGTACGGGACTAGCGGGGATCACAGATACGCAGTATTTT. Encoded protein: CASSTGLAGITDTQYF.

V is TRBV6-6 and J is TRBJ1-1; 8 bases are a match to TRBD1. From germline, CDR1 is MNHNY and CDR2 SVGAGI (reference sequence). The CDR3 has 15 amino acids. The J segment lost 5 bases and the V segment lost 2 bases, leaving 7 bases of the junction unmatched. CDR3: CASSYESRGQTEAFF. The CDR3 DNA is TGTGCCAGCAGTTACGAGTCCAGGGGGCAAACTGAAGCTTTCTTT.

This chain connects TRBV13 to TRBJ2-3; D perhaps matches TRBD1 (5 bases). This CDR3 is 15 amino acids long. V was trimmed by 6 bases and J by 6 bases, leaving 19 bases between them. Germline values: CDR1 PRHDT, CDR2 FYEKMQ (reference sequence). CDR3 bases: TGTGCCAGCAGTGGTACATCGAAGGGGTGGGATACGCAGTATTTT. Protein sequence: CASSGTSKGWDTQYF.

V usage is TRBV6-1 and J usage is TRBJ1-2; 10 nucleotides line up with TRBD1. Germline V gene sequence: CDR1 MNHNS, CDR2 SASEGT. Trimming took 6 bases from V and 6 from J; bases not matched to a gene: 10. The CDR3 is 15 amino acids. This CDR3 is CASSQRQGARDGYTF. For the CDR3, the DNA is TGTGCCAGCAGCCAACGACAGGGGGCAAGGGATGGCTACACCTTC.

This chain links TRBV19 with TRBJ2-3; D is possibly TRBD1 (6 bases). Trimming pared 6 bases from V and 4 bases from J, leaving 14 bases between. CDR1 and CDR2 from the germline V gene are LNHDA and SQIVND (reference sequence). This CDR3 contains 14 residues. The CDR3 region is CASRAVGAPDTQYF. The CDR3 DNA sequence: TGTGCCAGTAGGGCCGTGGGGGCCCCAGATACGCAGTATTTT.

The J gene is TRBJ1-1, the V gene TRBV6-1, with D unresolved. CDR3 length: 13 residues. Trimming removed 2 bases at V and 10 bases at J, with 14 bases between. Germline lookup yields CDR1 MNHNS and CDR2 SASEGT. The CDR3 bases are TGTGCCAGCAGTGAAAGGGATCGGCATAGAGCTTTCTTT. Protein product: CASSERDRHRAFF.

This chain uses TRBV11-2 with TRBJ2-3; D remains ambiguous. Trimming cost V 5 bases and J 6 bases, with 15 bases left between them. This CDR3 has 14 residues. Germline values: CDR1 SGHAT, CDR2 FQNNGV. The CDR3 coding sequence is TGTGCCAGCAGCCTTACTCCCTACGTGGATACGCAGTATTTT. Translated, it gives CASSLTPYVDTQYF. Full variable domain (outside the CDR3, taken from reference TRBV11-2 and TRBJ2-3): EAGVAQSPRYKIIEKRQSVAFWCNPISGHATLYWYQQILGQGPKLLIQFQNNGVVDDSQLPKDRFSAERLKGVDSTLKIQPAKLEDSAVYLCASSLTPYVDTQYFGPGTRLTVL.

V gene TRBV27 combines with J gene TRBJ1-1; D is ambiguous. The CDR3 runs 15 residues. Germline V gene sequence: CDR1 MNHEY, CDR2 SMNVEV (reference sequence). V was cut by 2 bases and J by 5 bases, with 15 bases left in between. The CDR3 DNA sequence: TGTGCCAGCAGTTTAAGGAGGAGCGGTGGGACTGAAGCTTTCTTT. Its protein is CASSLRRSGGTEAFF.

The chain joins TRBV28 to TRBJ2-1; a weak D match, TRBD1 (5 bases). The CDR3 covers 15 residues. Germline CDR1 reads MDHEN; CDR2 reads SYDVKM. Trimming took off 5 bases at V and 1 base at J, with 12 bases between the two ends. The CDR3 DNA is TGTGCCAGCAGTCTCAGGGTGGAGTCCTACAATGAGCAGTTCTTC. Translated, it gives CASSLRVESYNEQFF.

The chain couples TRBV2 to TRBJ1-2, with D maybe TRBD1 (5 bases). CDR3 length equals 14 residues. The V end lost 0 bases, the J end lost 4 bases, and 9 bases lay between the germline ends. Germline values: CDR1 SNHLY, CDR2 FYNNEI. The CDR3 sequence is CASSEAGGAYGYTF. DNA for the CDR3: TGTGCCAGCAGTGAAGCGGGAGGGGCCTATGGCTACACCTTC.

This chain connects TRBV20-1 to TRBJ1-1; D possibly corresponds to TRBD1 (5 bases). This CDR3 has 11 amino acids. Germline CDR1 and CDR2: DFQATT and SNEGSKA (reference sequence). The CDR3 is CRGGANTEAFF. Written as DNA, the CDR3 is TGCAGAGGTGGGGCCAACACTGAAGCTTTCTTT.

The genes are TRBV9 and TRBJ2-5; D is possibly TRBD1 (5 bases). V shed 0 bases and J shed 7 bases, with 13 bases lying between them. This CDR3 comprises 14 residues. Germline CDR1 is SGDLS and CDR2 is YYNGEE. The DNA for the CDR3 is TGTGCCAGCAGCGTAGCAGGGAACCAAAGGACCCAGTACTTC. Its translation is CASSVAGNQRTQYF.

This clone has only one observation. The CDR3 DNA reads as TGTGCCAGCAGCTTACGGAGACAGGGGTTGACTTCCCACTATGGCTACACCTTC. This sequence encodes CASSLRRQGLTSHYGYTF. V gene TRBV7-2 combines with J gene TRBJ1-2; 8 bases line up with TRBD1. The CDR3 consists of 18 residues. Germline values: CDR1 SGHTA, CDR2 FQGNSA. The trim removed 2 bases at V and 3 bases at J, leaving 14 bases unmatched.

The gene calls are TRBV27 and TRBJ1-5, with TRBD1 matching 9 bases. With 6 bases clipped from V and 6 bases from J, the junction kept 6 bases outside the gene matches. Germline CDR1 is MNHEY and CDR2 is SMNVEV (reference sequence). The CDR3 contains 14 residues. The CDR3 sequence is CASSRRQGVQPQHF. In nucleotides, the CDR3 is TGTGCCAGCAGCCGCCGACAGGGGGTTCAGCCCCAGCATTTT.

This chain's CDR3 is CASSSPGGKGNEQFF. The DNA for the CDR3 is TGTGCCAGCAGTTCACCAGGGGGCAAGGGCAATGAGCAGTTCTTC. The chain joins TRBV28 to TRBJ2-1; TRBD1 agrees at 8 bases. Per the germline V gene, CDR1 is MDHEN and CDR2 is SYDVKM. Unmatched junction bases numbered 8, after V lost 4 bases and J lost 6 bases. CDR3 size: 15 residues. The variable domain in full, with the rest retrieved from reference TRBV28 and TRBJ2-1, is DVKVTQSSRYLVKRTGEKVFLECVQDMDHENMFWYRQDPGLGLRLIYFSYDVKMKEKGDIPEGYSVSREKKERFSLILESASTNQTSMYLCASSSPGGKGNEQFFGPGTRLTVL.

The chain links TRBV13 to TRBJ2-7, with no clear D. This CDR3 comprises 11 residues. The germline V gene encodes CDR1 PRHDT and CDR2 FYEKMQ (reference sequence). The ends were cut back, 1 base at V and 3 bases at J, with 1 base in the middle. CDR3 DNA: TGTGCCAGCAGCTTAGACTACGAGCAGTACTTC. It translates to CASSLDYEQYF.

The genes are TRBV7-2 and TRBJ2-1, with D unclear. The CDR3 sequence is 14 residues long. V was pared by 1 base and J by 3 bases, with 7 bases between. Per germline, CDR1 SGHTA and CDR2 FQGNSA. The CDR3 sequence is CASSLVLGYNEQFF. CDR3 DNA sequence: TGTGCCAGCAGCTTAGTTCTCGGCTACAATGAGCAGTTCTTC.

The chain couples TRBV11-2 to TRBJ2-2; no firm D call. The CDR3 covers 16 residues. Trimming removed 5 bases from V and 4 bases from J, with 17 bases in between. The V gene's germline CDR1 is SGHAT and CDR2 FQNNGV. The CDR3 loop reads CASSLRVISSTGELFF. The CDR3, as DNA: TGTGCCAGCAGCCTACGGGTTATTTCGAGCACCGGGGAGCTGTTTTTT.

CDR3 sequence: CASSIEGAGANVLTF. CDR3 coding DNA: TGTGCCAGTAGTATAGAGGGGGCTGGGGCCAACGTCCTGACTTTC. The chain uses TRBV19 and TRBJ2-6; D tentatively reads TRBD1 or TRBD2 (5 bases each). V was clipped by 0 bases and J by 2 bases, with 5 bases between them. CDR3 length: 15 amino acids. Germline V lookup: CDR1 LNHDA, CDR2 SQIVND (reference sequence). Full variable domain (rest looked up from reference TRBV19 and TRBJ2-6): DGGITQSPKYLFRKEGQNVTLSCEQNLNHDAMYWYRQDPGQGLRLIYYSQIVNDFQKGDIAEGYSVSREKKESFPLTVTSAQKNPTAFYLCASSIEGAGANVLTFGAGSRLTVL.

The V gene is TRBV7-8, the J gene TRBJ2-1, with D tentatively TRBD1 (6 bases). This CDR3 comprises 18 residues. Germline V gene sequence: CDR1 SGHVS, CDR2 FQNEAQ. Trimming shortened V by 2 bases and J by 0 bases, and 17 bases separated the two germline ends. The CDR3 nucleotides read TGTGCCAGCAGCTTAATTTCAGGGGCATTAAGCTCCTACAATGAGCAGTTCTTC. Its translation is CASSLISGALSSYNEQFF.

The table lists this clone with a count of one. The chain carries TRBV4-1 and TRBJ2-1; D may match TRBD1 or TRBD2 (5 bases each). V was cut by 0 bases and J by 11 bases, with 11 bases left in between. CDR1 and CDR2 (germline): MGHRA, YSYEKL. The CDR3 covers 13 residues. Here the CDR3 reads CASSQEGVAQQFF. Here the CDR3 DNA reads TGCGCCAGCAGCCAAGAGGGGGTAGCGCAGCAGTTCTTC.

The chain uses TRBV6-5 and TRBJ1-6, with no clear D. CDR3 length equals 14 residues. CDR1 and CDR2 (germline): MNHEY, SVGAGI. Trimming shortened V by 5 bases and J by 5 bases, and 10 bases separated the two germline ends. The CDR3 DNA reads TGTGCCAGCAGTACAGAATTCAATAATTCACCCCTCCACTTT. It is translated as CASSTEFNNSPLHF.

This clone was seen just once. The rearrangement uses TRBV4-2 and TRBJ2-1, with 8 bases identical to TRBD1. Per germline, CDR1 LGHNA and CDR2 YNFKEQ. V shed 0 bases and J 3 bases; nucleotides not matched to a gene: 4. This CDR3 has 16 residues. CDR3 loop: CASSQEDRVGYNEQFF. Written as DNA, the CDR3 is TGTGCCAGCAGCCAAGAGGACAGGGTTGGCTACAATGAGCAGTTCTTC.